These 2 T cell receptor beta chains came from one sample sequenced in a study of shared clonotypes between healthy human individuals. Sequenced by immunoSEQ multiplex PCR; TCRdb stores in-frame clones only, minus some. The repertoire includes 450,000 to 650,000 clones, around 80% of them detected once, and about 12% sits in the top ten. Material: PBMCs. These receptors all come from a woman aged 35 to 49 in good health. Some clones in this sample may be carry-over from other donors' samples.

V and J are TRBV5-1 and TRBJ1-1, with 9 bases identical to TRBD1. Germline trimming cut 0 bases from V and 5 bases from J; bases unmatched to any gene: 8. Germline V gene lookup returns CDR1 SGHRS and CDR2 YFSETQ. CDR3 length equals 16 residues. The CDR3 sequence is CASSLGPRQGGTEAFF. CDR3 in DNA: TGCGCCAGCAGCTTGGGCCCCAGACAGGGGGGGACTGAAGCTTTCTTT.

The chain uses TRBV7-2 and TRBJ2-1; 11 bases map to TRBD2. V was clipped by 5 bases and J by 3 bases; unmatched bases: 6. The germline V gene encodes CDR1 SGHTA and CDR2 FQGNSA. The CDR3 has 16 amino acids. Written as DNA, the CDR3 is TGTGCCAGCAGCGGCGAACTAGCGGGAGTCTACAATGAGCAGTTCTTC. It specifies CASSGELAGVYNEQFF. The full variable domain, rest sourced from reference TRBV7-2 and TRBJ2-1, is GAGVSQSPSNKVTEKGKDVELRCDPISGHTALYWYRQSLGQGLEFLIYFQGNSAPDKSGLPSDRFSAERTGGSVSTLTIQRTQQEDSAVYLCASSGELAGVYNEQFFGPGTRLTVL.